A selection of T cell receptor beta chains follows, all from one sample in a study of blood T cell repertoires in COVID-19. Only in-frame clones appear in the TCRdb table, and some are missing; sequencing was by immunoSEQ multiplex PCR. The table lists about 47,000 clones, roughly 80% of them singletons. Sequenced material: peripheral blood. The receptor source for this set is a human donor with acute or convalescent COVID-19. The donor label of this sample is uncertain. Both conserved end residues are part of each CDR3. The D gene is left open where the match is weak. The size field is filled for only some rows; it gives once, few, many or a size class.

J gene | D gene | V gene | clone size | CDR3 protein | CDR3 DNA
TRBJ2-1 | TRBD2 | TRBV7-6 | . | CASSLEVGTSGSVGEDEQFF | TGTGCCAGCAGCTTAGAAGTCGGGACTAGCGGGTCAGTGGGCGAGGATGAGCAGTTCTTC
TRBJ1-1 | . | TRBV6-1 | . | CASSEIGEMNTEAFF | TGTGCCAGCAGTGAAATTGGGGAGATGAACACTGAAGCTTTCTTT
TRBJ2-2 | TRBD1 | TRBV12-5 | . | CASGGDREAGELFF | TGTGCTAGTGGAGGCGACAGGGAAGCCGGGGAGCTGTTTTTT
TRBJ2-5 | . | TRBV11-3 | . | CASSLDVGARAQYF | TGTGCCAGCAGCTTAGATGTGGGGGCCAGGGCCCAGTACTTC
TRBJ2-3 | . | TRBV29-1 | few | CSVGGPNFFNTQYF | TGCAGCGTTGGAGGTCCTAACTTTTTCAATACGCAGTATTTT
TRBJ1-3 | . | TRBV7-2 | . | CASSLASGRPLETIYF | TGTGCCAGCAGCTTAGCTTCCGGTCGACCATTGGAGACCATATATTTT
TRBJ2-5 | . | TRBV6-5 | few | CASRRQAQETQYF | TGTGCCAGCAGGAGACAGGCCCAAGAGACCCAGTACTTC
TRBJ2-2 | . | TRBV6-6 | . | CASRGGASNTGELFF | TGTGCCAGCAGGGGGGGAGCGTCGAACACCGGGGAGCTGTTTTTT
TRBJ2-7 | TRBD2 | TRBV6-2/TRBV6-3 | . | CASSTDWTSGALYEQYF | TGTGCCAGCAGTACCGACTGGACTAGCGGGGCCCTCTACGAGCAGTACTTC
TRBJ2-1 | TRBD2 | TRBV18 | . | CASSPPGTSGNEQFF | TGTGCCAGCTCACCACCGGGGACTAGCGGCAATGAGCAGTTCTTC
TRBJ2-3 | . | TRBV3-1/TRBV3-2 | once | CASSEDLDTQYF | TGTGCCAGCAGCGAAGACCTGGATACGCAGTATTTT
TRBJ1-2 | . | TRBV19 | . | CASSLWDTPTDYGYTF | TGTGCCAGTAGTTTGTGGGACACCCCTACGGACTATGGCTACACCTTC
TRBJ1-1 | . | TRBV7-2 | few | CASSLVRENTEAFF | TGTGCCAGCAGCTTAGTGAGGGAAAACACTGAAGCTTTCTTT
TRBJ2-7 | TRBD1 | TRBV7-2 | . | CASSFYGTGRNEQYF | TGTGCCAGCAGCTTTTACGGGACAGGGCGGAACGAGCAGTACTTC
TRBJ1-1 | . | TRBV6-1 | . | CASSYPERNTEAFF | TGTGCCAGCAGTTATCCAGAAAGGAACACTGAAGCTTTCTTT
TRBJ1-2 | TRBD1 | TRBV28 | . | CAVGQGGGYGYTF | TGTGCCGTTGGACAGGGAGGAGGCTATGGCTACACCTTC
TRBJ2-2 | . | TRBV30 | . | CAWASSTGELFF | TGTGCCTGGGCCTCGAGTACCGGGGAGCTGTTTTTT
TRBJ1-1 | . | TRBV6-2/TRBV6-3 | once | CASSYSRNTEAFF | TGTGCCAGCAGTTATAGTCGGAACACTGAAGCTTTCTTT
TRBJ2-3 | TRBD2 | TRBV28 | once | CASSSGGGSTDTQYF | TGTGCCAGCAGTTCGGGGGGGGGCAGCACAGATACGCAGTATTTT
TRBJ2-5 | . | TRBV3-1/TRBV3-2 | . | CASSQVLGGQETQYF | TGTGCCAGCAGCCAAGTACTCGGGGGACAAGAGACCCAGTACTTC
TRBJ1-3 | . | TRBV6-5 | . | CASSVGGAAGNTIYF | TGTGCCAGCAGCGTGGGAGGGGCCGCTGGAAACACCATATATTTT
TRBJ1-6 | TRBD1 | TRBV4-2 | . | CASSRGQSNSPLHF | TGTGCCAGCAGCCGGGGACAGTCTAATTCACCCCTCCACTTT